Listed below are T cell receptor beta chains from one sample, sequenced in a study of OX40 agonist ivuxolimab in advanced cancers. TCRdb keeps only in-frame clones here, not all; method: immunoSEQ multiplex PCR. The profile covers tens of thousands of clones, with roughly 89% appearing a single time and approximately 1.3% taken by the ten largest. Sequences were derived from CD4+ or CD8+ T cells sorted from blood, sampled in a trial of the OX40 agonist ivuxolimab. The receptor source for this set is an adult with an advanced solid tumor such as melanoma, head and neck, liver or kidney cancer. Each CDR3 is given with its conserved first and last residue. The D gene is left open where the match is weak. Part of the rows lack a size; the others show once, few, many or a class for expanded clones.

>NA|TRBV7-9|TRBJ2-4|TRBD2
TGTGCCAGCAGCCTTCAGCGGGAGAGCTACATTCAGTACTTC
CASSLQRESYIQYF
>NA|TRBV4-1|TRBJ2-7|TRBD2
TGCGCCAGCAGCCAACGCCCCGGGACTAGCGGGGTAGAGCAGTACTTC
CASSQRPGTSGVEQYF
>NA|TRBV5-1|TRBJ2-1|TRBD2
TGCGCCAGCACACTAGCGGGAGGGCCCAGCCACAATGAGCAGTTCTTC
CASTLAGGPSHNEQFF
>NA|TRBV15|TRBJ1-2|NA
TGTGCCACCAGCAGAGGATCCGGCAGGGAAGGCTACACCTTC
CATSRGSGREGYTF
>NA|TRBV11-2|TRBJ2-5|TRBD1
TGTGCCAGCAGCTTAGGGACAGGGGTGCTAGAGACCCAGTACTTC
CASSLGTGVLETQYF
>NA|TRBV5-1|TRBJ1-1|TRBD1
TGCGCCAGCAGCTGGGGGACAGTTTCTGAAGCTTTCTTT
CASSWGTVSEAFF
>NA|TRBV27|TRBJ2-3|NA
TGTGCCAGCAGTTTTAACACAGATACGCAGTATTTT
CASSFNTDTQYF
>few|TRBV2|TRBJ1-2|NA
TGTGCCAGTCGGGGGGAACGTAGCTACACCTTC
CASRGERSYTF
>NA|TRBV29-1|TRBJ1-1|TRBD1
TGCAGCGTTGAAGAGGCGGCAGGGGGCAATGCAGCTTTCTTT
CSVEEAAGGNAAFF
>NA|TRBV2|TRBJ2-7|NA
TGTGCCAGCAGAGACCGAGAGTTTGACTACGAGCAGTACTTC
CASRDREFDYEQYF
>NA|TRBV7-6|TRBJ2-5|NA
TGTGCCAGCAGCTTAGTGGGCAGGCAAGAGACCCAGTACTTC
CASSLVGRQETQYF
>NA|TRBV11-2|TRBJ2-7|NA
TGTGCCAGCAGCCCCTTCAACGAGCAGTACTTC
CASSPFNEQYF
>few|TRBV11-2|TRBJ1-6|TRBD1
TGTGCCAGCAGCTTAGTGCGTTGGACAGGGAATTCACCCCTCCACTTT
CASSLVRWTGNSPLHF
>NA|TRBV6-1|TRBJ1-5|TRBD1
TGTGCCAGCACCAAAGCAGGGGGCCGGAATCAGCCCCAGCATTTT
CASTKAGGRNQPQHF
>NA|TRBV19|TRBJ2-6|NA
TGTGCCAGTAGTGCATCCGGGACTGCTGGCTCTGGGGCCAACGTCCTGACTTTC
CASSASGTAGSGANVLTF
>few|TRBV11-2|TRBJ2-2|TRBD1
TGTGCCAGCAGCCTTCGGACAGGGTTCACCGGGGAGCTGTTTTTT
CASSLRTGFTGELFF
>NA|TRBV19|TRBJ1-2|NA
TGTGCCAGTAGTACTATTTCCGCTCCCATGCCAGGACTCTATGGCTACACCTTC
CASSTISAPMPGLYGYTF
>NA|TRBV10-3|TRBJ2-3|NA
TGTGCCATCAGTGAGTCTGAGAGTAGTTACACGCAGTATTTT
CAISESESSYTQYF
>NA|TRBV4-1|TRBJ1-4|NA
TGCGTCAGCAGCCGATCGCGGGGGGAAAAACTGTTTTTT
CVSSRSRGEKLFF
>NA|TRBV19|TRBJ1-1|NA
TGTGCCAGTAGTATAACACCGCACCCTGAAGCTTTCTTT
CASSITPHPEAFF
>once|TRBV6-5|TRBJ1-1|TRBD1
TGTGCCAGCAGCCCGGACAGGGACTTCGGTGGAGCTTTCTTT
CASSPDRDFGGAFF
>NA|TRBV29-1|TRBJ2-5|NA
TGCAGCGTTGCGGAGGTTCGGCAAGAGACCCAGTACTTC
CSVAEVRQETQYF
>NA|TRBV5-4|TRBJ2-6|NA
TGTGCCAGCAGCCGGGGGGGACAGAGCCTATCTGGGGCCAACGTCCTGACTTTC
CASSRGGQSLSGANVLTF
>NA|TRBV10-2|TRBJ1-5|NA
TGCGCCAGCAAGGGTCAGTTCAATCAGCCCCAGCATTTT
CASKGQFNQPQHF
>NA|TRBV29-1|TRBJ1-2|TRBD1
TGCAGCGTCGGACAGGGCGGATCTCATAACTATGGCTACACCTTC
CSVGQGGSHNYGYTF
>NA|TRBV19|TRBJ1-3|NA
TGTGCCAGTAGTATTGCGCCGGGCCCCATATATTTT
CASSIAPGPIYF
>NA|TRBV2|TRBJ2-3|NA
TGTGCCAGCAGTGAAGGCCTCAACACAGATACGCAGTATTTT
CASSEGLNTDTQYF
>NA|TRBV27|TRBJ1-5|NA
TGTGCCAGCAGTCCCCGGAGGGCCCTCGATCAGCCCCAGCATTTT
CASSPRRALDQPQHF
>NA|TRBV5-8|TRBJ2-1|NA
TGTGCCAGCAGCTTGTCACGGGGGGCCGGCTCCTACAATGAGCAGTTCTTC
CASSLSRGAGSYNEQFF
>NA|TRBV6-5|TRBJ2-5|TRBD1
TGTGCCAGCAGCCGACAGGGGAGGGAGACCCAGTACTTC
CASSRQGRETQYF
>NA|TRBV5-1|TRBJ2-2|NA
TGCGCCAGCAGCTCGGCGCCGAACACCGGGGAGCTGTTTTTT
CASSSAPNTGELFF
>once|TRBV28|TRBJ2-5|NA
TGTGCCAGCACCCAACCCCAGAGGGAGACCCAGTACTTC
CASTQPQRETQYF
>NA|TRBV19|TRBJ2-5|NA
TGTGCCAGTAGTATAGGCTGGGGGTACCAAGAGACCCAGTACTTC
CASSIGWGYQETQYF
>NA|TRBV6-5|TRBJ2-7|TRBD1
TGTGCCAGCAGAACGGCCCGGGACAGGGTCTACGAGCAGTACTTC
CASRTARDRVYEQYF
>NA|TRBV28|TRBJ1-2|NA
NA
CASSSSGSSLPHYGYTF
>NA|TRBV7-2|TRBJ1-5|TRBD1
TGTGCCAGCAGCCCACAGGGGGGGAGGAGCAATCAGCCCCAGCATTTT
CASSPQGGRSNQPQHF
>NA|TRBV7-9|TRBJ2-5|TRBD1
TGTGCCAGCAGCTTCCAGACAGGGCAAGAGACCCAGTACTTC
CASSFQTGQETQYF
>NA|TRBV6-1|TRBJ2-2|TRBD1
TGTGCCAGCAGCTCCGGGACAGGGGACACCGGGGAGCTGTTTTTT
CASSSGTGDTGELFF
>NA|TRBV29-1|TRBJ1-1|NA
TGCAGCGTTGAAGTTTCTCGGAACACTGAAGCTTTCTTT
CSVEVSRNTEAFF
>NA|TRBV9|TRBJ1-2|NA
TGTGCCAGCAGCTTCGGTTCACAGCCCTATGGCTACACCTTC
CASSFGSQPYGYTF
>once|TRBV5-1|TRBJ1-4|NA
TGCGCCAGCAGCTTGGGGACTGGGAATGAAAAACTGTTTTTT
CASSLGTGNEKLFF
>few|TRBV11-3|TRBJ1-1|NA
TGTGCCAGCAGCTTAGATGGGAGCACTGAAGCTTTCTTT
CASSLDGSTEAFF
>NA|TRBV10-3|TRBJ2-5|TRBD1
TGTGCCATCAGGCCCGGGACAGGGGAAGAGACCCAGTACTTC
CAIRPGTGEETQYF
>NA|TRBV14|TRBJ2-3|NA
TGTGCCAGCAGTCCTTCGGGCCCAGATACGCAGTATTTT
CASSPSGPDTQYF
>NA|TRBV29-1|TRBJ2-2|NA
TGCAGCGTTGGAACGACCGGGGAGCTGTTTTTT
CSVGTTGELFF
>NA|TRBV11-3|TRBJ1-1|NA
TGTGCCAGCAGCTTAGCCGGGGGGACGGGCGCTGAAGCTTTCTTT
CASSLAGGTGAEAFF
>NA|TRBV11-2|TRBJ2-1|TRBD1
TGTGCCAGCAGCCTCACCTTGAGGGGGCGCAATGAGCAGTTCTTC
CASSLTLRGRNEQFF
>NA|TRBV5-4|TRBJ2-1|TRBD2
TGTGCCAGCAGCTGGGGCGGGAGCCCCACGAATGAGCAGTTCTTC
CASSWGGSPTNEQFF
>NA|TRBV28|TRBJ2-2|TRBD2
TGTGCCAGCAGTTTAGCGGGGGATGTAAGCGCCGGGGAGCTGTTTTTT
CASSLAGDVSAGELFF
>NA|TRBV29-1|TRBJ2-7|NA
TGCAGCGTTGCACCACTAAGGGGCCTCAAGGGCTACGAGCAGTACTTC
CSVAPLRGLKGYEQYF
>NA|TRBV28|TRBJ2-1|NA
TGTGCCAGCAGTTTAGCAGGGGAATATGAGCAGTTCTTC
CASSLAGEYEQFF
>NA|TRBV4-3|TRBJ1-1|NA
TGCGCCAGCAGCCTAAACATCGGACAACTGAACACTGAAGCTTTCTTT
CASSLNIGQLNTEAFF
>NA|TRBV7-8|TRBJ2-3|NA
TGTGCCAGCAGCTTAATGGGACACCACGGGGATACGCAGTATTTT
CASSLMGHHGDTQYF